This TCR beta chain came from a study of T cell responses to AZD1222 COVID-19 vaccine. A remark on this clone: Its antigen is not known.

Looked up from germline, CDR1 is SEHNR and CDR2 is FQNEAQ (reference sequence). Trimming removed 5 bases from V and 7 bases from J; junction bases left unmatched: 3. CDR3 size: 13 residues. Data came from immunoSEQ multiplex PCR; TCRdb stores just in-frame clones and leaves some out. The sample lists 150,000 to 200,000 clones, just over 90% occurring once. Overall study results and limits: Unmutated regions of variants are reportedly targeted by nearly half of spike-specific TCRs. Donors were chiefly white British, with a greater number of females, and clonal diversity was perhaps underestimated. Only six people who got AZD1222 tested seropositive at baseline. All repertoire sampling was performed exclusively after the peak T cell response.

The chain joins TRBV7-9 to TRBJ1-2, with TRBD1 matching 11 bases. The clonotype was recovered from an adult in good health. The sequences come from peripheral blood, collected on day 0 of AZD1222 vaccination. Here the CDR3 reads CASSTGQGAGYTF. In nucleotides, the CDR3 is TGTGCCAGCAGCACCGGACAGGGGGCTGGCTACACCTTC.